This T cell receptor beta chain derives from a study of Graves' ophthalmopathy and Graves' hyperthyroidism. Amplified TCR beta CDR3 regions were obtained using RNA transcripts as template. An opening RT-PCR round employed HTBI primers and preceded a second-round multiplex PCR. Via MiXCR, TCRdb re-called the multiplex PCR reads, giving one row per CDR3 protein. Among 400,000 or so distinct CDR3 sequences listed, about 18% were seen once. The germline V and J ends were trimmed by 4 bases and 0 bases, with 10 bases remaining between them. CDR1 is SGHDN, CDR2 FVKESK, per germline. The CDR3 loop spans 14 amino acids. This clonotype was seen only a few times. Orbital computed tomography, together with clinical symptoms, serum thyroxine, TRAb and thyroid ultrasound, was used for diagnosis.

The chain combines TRBV14 with TRBJ2-7, with a weak D call TRBD1 (6 bases). Source material: peripheral blood. The origin of this receptor is an adult woman with stable Graves' hyperthyroidism. The CDR3 DNA is TGTGCCAGCAGCCGACGGACAGTCTCCTACGAGCAGTACTTC. Amino acids: CASSRRTVSYEQYF.